The present entry profiles one TCR beta chain with its context. The CDR3 is made up of 11 amino acids. CDR1 is SQVTM and CDR2 is ANQGSEA in the germline V gene. V dropped 0 bases and J dropped 8 bases, with 7 bases sitting between them. TCRdb re-derived calls from the reads in MiXCR, one entry per CDR3 protein. The table lists about 1,000 distinct CDR3 sequences, 6% to 7.5% of them singletons, with 14% in the top ten. The TCR was taken from a human donor with rheumatoid arthritis. The chain employs TRBV29-1 and TRBJ1-2; tentative D call: TRBD1 (5 bases). The sample taken for sequencing was CD4+ T cells from synovial fluid. The CDR3 nucleotides are TGCAGCGTTGAAGACGCAGGGGGCTACACCTTC. It is translated as CSVEDAGGYTF.